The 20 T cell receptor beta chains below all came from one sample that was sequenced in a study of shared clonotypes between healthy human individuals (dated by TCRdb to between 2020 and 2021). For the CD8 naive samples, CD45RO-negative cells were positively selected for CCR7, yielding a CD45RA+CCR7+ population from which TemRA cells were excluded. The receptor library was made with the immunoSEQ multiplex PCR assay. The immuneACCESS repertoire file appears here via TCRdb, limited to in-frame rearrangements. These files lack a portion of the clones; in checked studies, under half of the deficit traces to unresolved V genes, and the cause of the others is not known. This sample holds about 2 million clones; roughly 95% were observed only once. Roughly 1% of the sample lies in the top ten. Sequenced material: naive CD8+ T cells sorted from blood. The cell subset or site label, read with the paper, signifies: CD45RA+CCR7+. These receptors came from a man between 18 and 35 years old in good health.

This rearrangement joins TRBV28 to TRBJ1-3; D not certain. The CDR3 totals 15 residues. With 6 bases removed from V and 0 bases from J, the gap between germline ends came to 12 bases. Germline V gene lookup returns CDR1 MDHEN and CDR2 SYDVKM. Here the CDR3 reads CASSQDKTSGNTIYF. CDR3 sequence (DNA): TGTGCCAGCAGCCAAGACAAAACCTCTGGAAACACCATATATTTT.

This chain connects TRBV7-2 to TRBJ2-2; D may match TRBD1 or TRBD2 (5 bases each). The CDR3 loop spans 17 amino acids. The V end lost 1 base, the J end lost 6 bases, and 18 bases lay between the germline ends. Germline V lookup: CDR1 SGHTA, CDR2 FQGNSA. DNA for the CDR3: TGTGCCAGCAGCTTAGTTGGGGGAATGTCGATCGCCGGGGAGCTGTTTTTT. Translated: CASSLVGGMSIAGELFF.

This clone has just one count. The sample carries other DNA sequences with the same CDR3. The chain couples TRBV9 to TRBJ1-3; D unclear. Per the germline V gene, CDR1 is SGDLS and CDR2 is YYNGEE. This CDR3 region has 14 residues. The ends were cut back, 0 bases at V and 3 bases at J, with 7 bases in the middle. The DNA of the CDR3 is TGTGCCAGCAGCGTAGCGAGGGATGGAAACACCATATATTTT. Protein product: CASSVARDGNTIYF. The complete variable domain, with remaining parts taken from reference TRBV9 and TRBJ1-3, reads DSGVTQTPKHLITATGQRVTLRCSPRSGDLSVYWYQQSLDQGLQFLIQYYNGEERAKGNILERFSAQQFPDLHSELNLSSLELGDSALYFCASSVARDGNTIYFGEGSWLTVV.

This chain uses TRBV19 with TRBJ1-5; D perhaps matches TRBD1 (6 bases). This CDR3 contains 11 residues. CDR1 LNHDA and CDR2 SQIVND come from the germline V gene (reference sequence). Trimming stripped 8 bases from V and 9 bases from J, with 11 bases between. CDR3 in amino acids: CASGDTRPQHF. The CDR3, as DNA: TGTGCCAGTGGGGACACCAGGCCCCAGCATTTT.

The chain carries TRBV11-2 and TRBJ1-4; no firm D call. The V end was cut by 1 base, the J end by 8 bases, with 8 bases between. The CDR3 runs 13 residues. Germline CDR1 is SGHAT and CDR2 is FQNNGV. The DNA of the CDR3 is TGTGCCAGCAGCTTAGGTCTTAGCGAAAAACTGTTTTTT. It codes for CASSLGLSEKLFF.

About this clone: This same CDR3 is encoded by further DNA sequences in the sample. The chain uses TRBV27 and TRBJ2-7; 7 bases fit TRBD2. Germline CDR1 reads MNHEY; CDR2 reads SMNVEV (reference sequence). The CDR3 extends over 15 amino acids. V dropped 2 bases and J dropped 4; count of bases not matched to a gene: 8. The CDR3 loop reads CASSLGSGGGYEQYF. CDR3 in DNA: TGTGCCAGCAGTTTAGGGTCGGGAGGAGGGTACGAGCAGTACTTC.

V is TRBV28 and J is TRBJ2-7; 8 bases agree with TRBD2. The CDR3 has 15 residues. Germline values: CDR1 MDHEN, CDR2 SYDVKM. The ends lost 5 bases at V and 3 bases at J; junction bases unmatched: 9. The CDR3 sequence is CASSSLLAVSYEQYF. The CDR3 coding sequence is TGTGCCAGCAGTAGCCTACTAGCGGTAAGCTACGAGCAGTACTTC. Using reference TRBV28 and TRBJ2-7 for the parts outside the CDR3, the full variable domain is DVKVTQSSRYLVKRTGEKVFLECVQDMDHENMFWYRQDPGLGLRLIYFSYDVKMKEKGDIPEGYSVSREKKERFSLILESASTNQTSMYLCASSSLLAVSYEQYFGPGTRLTVT.

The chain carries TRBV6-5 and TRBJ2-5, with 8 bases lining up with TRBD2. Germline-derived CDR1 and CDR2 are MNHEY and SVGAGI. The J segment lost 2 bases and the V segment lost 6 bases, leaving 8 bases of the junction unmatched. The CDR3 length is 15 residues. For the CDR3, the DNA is TGTGCCAGCAGCCTCACGACGGGGGGGCAAGAGACCCAGTACTTC. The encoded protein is CASSLTTGGQETQYF.

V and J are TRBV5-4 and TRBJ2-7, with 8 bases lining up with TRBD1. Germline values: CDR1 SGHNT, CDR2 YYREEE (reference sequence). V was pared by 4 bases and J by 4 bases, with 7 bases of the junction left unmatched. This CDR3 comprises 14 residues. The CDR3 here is CASSAARTGYEQYF. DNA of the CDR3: TGTGCCAGCAGCGCGGCCAGGACAGGGTACGAGCAGTACTTC.

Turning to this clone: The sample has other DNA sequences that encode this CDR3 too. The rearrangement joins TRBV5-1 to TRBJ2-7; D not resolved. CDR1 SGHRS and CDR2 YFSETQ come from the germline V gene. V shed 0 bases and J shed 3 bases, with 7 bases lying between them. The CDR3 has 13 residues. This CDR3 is CASSLEAGYEQYF. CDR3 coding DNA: TGCGCCAGCAGCTTGGAGGCAGGCTACGAGCAGTACTTC.

CDR3 DNA: TGTGCCAGCAGTGAAGACGGGAACAATGAAAAACTGTTTTTT. This codes for CASSEDGNNEKLFF. The chain combines TRBV6-1 with TRBJ1-4; D unresolved. The germline V gene has CDR1 MNHNS and CDR2 SASEGT. Trimming cost V 1 base and J 5 bases, with 8 bases left between them. This CDR3 contains 14 residues.

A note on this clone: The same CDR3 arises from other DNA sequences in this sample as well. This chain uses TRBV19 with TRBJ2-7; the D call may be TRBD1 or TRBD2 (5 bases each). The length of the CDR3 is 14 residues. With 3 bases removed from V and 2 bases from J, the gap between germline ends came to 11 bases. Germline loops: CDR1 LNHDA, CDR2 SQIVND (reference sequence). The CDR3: CASSIGTGPYEQYF. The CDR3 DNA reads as TGTGCCAGTAGTATCGGGACGGGCCCCTACGAGCAGTACTTC.

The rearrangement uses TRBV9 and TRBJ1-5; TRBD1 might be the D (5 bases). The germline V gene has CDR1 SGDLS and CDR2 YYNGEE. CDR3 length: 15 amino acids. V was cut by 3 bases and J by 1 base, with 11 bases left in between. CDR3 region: CASSAGRDSNQPQHF. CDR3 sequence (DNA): TGTGCCAGCAGCGCAGGTCGGGACAGCAATCAGCCCCAGCATTTT.

CDR3 in amino acids: CASSLIPDTKNIQYF. The CDR3 nucleotides read TGTGCCAGCAGTTTGATTCCGGACACCAAAAACATTCAGTACTTC. The chain employs TRBV28 and TRBJ2-4; D is possibly TRBD1 (5 bases). V dropped 3 bases and J dropped 2 bases, with 11 bases sitting between them. CDR1 is MDHEN and CDR2 is SYDVKM in the germline V gene. This CDR3 region has 15 residues.

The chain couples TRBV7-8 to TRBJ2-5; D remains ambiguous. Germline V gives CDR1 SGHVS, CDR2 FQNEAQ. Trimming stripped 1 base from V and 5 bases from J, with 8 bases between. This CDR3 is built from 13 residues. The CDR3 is CASSLVSWETQYF. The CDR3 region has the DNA TGTGCCAGCAGCTTAGTTTCCTGGGAGACCCAGTACTTC.

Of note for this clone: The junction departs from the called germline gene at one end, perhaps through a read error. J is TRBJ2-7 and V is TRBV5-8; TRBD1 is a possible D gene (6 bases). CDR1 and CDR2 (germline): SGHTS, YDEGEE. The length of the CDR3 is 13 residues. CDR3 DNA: TGTGCCAGCACCATCGACAGGTCCTGCGAGCAGTACTTC. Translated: CASTIDRSCEQYF.

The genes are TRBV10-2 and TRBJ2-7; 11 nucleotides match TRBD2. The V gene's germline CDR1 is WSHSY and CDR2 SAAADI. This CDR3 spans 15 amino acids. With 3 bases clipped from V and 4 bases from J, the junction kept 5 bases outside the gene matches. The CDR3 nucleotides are TGCGCCAGCAGTGATCTAGCGGGGGGATCGTACGAGCAGTACTTC. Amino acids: CASSDLAGGSYEQYF.

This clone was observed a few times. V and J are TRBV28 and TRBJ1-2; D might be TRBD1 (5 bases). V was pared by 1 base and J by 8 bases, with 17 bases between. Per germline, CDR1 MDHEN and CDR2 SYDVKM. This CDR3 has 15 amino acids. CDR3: CASSLSQVYFGGYTF. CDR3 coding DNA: TGTGCCAGCAGTTTATCACAGGTGTATTTCGGCGGCTACACCTTC.

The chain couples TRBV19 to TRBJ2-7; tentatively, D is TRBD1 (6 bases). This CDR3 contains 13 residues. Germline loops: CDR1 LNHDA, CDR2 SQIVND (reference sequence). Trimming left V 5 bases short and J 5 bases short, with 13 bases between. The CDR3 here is CASSYSSGDEQYF. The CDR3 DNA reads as TGTGCCAGTAGTTATTCCTCAGGGGACGAGCAGTACTTC.

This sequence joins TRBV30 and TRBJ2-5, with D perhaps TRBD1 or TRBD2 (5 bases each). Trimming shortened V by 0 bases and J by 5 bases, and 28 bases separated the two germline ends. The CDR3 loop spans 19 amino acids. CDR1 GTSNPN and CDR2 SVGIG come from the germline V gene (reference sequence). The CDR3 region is CAWSVRGLAGMRSGETQYF. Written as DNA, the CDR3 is TGTGCCTGGAGTGTAAGGGGCCTAGCCGGTATGAGAAGTGGGGAGACCCAGTACTTC. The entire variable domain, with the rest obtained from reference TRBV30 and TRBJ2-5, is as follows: SQTIHQWPATLVQPVGSPLSLECTVEGTSNPNLYWYRQAAGRGLQLLFYSVGIGQISSEVPQNLSASRPQDRQFILSSKKLLLSDSGFYLCAWSVRGLAGMRSGETQYFGPGTRLLVL.